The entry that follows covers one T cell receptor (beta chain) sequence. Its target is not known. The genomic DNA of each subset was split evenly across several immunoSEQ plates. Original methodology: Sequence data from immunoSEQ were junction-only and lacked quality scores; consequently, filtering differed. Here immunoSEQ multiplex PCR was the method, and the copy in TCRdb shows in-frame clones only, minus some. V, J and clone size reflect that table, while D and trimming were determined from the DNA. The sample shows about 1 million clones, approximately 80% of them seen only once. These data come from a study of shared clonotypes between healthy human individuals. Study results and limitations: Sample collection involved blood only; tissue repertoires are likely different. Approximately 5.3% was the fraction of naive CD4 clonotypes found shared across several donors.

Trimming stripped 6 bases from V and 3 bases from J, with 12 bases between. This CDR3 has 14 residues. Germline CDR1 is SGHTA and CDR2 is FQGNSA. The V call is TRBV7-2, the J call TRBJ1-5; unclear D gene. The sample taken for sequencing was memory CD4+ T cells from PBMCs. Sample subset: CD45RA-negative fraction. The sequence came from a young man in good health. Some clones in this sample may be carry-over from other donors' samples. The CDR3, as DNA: TGTGCCAGCAGACCCTCGTCAGTCAATCAGCCCCAGCATTTT. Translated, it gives CASRPSSVNQPQHF.